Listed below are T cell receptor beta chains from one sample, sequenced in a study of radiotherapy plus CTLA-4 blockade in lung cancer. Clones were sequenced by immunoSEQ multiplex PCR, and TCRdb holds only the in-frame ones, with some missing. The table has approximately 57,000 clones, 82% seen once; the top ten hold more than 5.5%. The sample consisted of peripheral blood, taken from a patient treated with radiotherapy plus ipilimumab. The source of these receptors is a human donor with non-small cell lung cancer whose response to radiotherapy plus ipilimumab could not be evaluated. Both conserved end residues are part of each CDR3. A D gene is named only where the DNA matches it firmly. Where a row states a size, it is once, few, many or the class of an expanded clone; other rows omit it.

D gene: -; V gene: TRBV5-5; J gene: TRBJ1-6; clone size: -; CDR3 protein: CASSLAQGYNSPLHF; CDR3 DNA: TGTGCCAGCAGCTTGGCACAGGGCTACAATTCACCCCTCCACTTT
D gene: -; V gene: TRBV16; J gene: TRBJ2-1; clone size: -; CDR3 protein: CASSPGGFEQFF; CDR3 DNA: TGTGCCAGCAGCCCAGGCGGGTTTGAGCAGTTCTTC
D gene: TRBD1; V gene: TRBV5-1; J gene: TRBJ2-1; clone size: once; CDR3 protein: CASRTGTDNEQFF; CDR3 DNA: TGCGCCAGCAGGACCGGGACAGACAATGAGCAGTTCTTC
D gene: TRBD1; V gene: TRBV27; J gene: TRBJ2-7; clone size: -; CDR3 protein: CASSLSTGYGYEQYF; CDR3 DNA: TGTGCCAGCAGTTTATCGACAGGGTACGGCTACGAGCAGTACTTC
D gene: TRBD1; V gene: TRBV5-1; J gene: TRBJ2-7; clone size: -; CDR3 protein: CASRRGDRGPDEQYF; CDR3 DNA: TGCGCCAGCAGACGAGGCGACAGGGGGCCAGACGAGCAGTACTTC
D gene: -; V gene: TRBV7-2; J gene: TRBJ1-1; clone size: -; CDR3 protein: CASSPRLWTVEAFF; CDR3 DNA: TGTGCCAGCAGCCCAAGGTTGTGGACAGTTGAAGCTTTCTTT
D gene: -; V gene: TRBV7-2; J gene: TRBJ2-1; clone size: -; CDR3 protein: CASSLVRGEQFF; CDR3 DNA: TGTGCCAGCAGCTTAGTCCGCGGTGAGCAGTTCTTC
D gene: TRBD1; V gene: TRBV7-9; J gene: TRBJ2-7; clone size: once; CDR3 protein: CASSAGGGGSYEQYF; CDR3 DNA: TGTGCCAGCAGTGCAGGGGGTGGGGGCTCCTACGAGCAGTACTTC
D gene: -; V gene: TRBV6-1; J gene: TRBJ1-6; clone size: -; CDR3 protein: CASSEAGTLKSPLHF; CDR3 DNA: TGTGCCAGCAGTGAAGCCGGGACTCTGAAGTCACCCCTCCACTTT
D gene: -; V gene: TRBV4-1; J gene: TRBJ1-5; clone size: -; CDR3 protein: CASSQGVAEYNQPQHF; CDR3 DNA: TGCGCCAGCAGCCAAGGGGTAGCGGAGTACAATCAGCCCCAGCATTTT
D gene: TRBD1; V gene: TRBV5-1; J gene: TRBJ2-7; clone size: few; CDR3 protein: CASSDRVAEQYF; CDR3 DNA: TGCGCCAGCAGCGACAGGGTGGCCGAGCAGTACTTC
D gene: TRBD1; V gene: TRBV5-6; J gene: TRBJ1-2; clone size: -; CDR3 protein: CASSWTGRLGGYTF; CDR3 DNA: TGTGCCAGCAGCTGGACAGGGAGGTTGGGGGGCTACACCTTC
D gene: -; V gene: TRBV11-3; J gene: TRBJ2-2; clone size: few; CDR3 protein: CASSSTRGHTGELFF; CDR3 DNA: TGTGCCAGCAGCTCGACTAGGGGACACACCGGGGAGCTGTTTTTT
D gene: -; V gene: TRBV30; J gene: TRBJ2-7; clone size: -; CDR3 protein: CAWKGSIYEQYF; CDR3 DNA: TGTGCCTGGAAGGGGTCCATCTACGAGCAGTACTTC
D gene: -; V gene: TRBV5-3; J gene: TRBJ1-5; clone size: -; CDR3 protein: CARSSRGGGCQPQHF; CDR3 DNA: TGTGCCAGAAGCTCTCGAGGGGGGGGGTGTCAGCCCCAGCATTTT
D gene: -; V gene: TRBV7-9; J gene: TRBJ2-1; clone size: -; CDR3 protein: CASSLVANEQFF; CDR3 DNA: TGTGCCAGCAGCTTAGTAGCGAATGAGCAGTTCTTC
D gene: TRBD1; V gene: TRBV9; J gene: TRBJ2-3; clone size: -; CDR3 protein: CASSSQGMADTQYF; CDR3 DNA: TGTGCCAGCAGCTCACAGGGGATGGCAGATACGCAGTATTTT
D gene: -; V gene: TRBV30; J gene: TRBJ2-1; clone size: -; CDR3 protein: CAWSNRDDYNEQFF; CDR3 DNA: TGTGCCTGGAGTAACAGGGACGACTACAATGAGCAGTTCTTC
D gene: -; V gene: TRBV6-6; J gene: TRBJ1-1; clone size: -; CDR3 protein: CASSSTGLNTEAFF; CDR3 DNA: TGTGCCAGCAGTTCTACAGGATTGAACACTGAAGCTTTCTTT
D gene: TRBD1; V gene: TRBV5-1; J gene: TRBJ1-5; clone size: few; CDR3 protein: CASNHGTVNQPQHF; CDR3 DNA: TGCGCCAGCAACCACGGGACAGTCAATCAGCCCCAGCATTTT
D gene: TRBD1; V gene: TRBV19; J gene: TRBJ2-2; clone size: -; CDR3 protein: CATRGQGGTGELFF; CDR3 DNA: TGTGCCACCAGAGGACAGGGAGGCACCGGGGAGCTGTTTTTT
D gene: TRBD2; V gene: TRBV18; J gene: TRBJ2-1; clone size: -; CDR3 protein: CASSPGTSGSAYNEQFF; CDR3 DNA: TGTGCCAGCTCACCTGGGACTAGCGGGAGCGCCTACAATGAGCAGTTCTTC
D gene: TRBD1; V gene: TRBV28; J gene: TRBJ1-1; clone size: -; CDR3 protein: CASSGGTGGRVAEAFF; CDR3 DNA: TGTGCCAGCAGTGGTGGGACAGGGGGAAGGGTGGCTGAAGCTTTCTTT
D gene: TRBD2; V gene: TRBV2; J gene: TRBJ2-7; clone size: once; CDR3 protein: CASISGGAYEQYF; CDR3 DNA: TGTGCCAGCATCAGCGGGGGGGCCTACGAGCAGTACTTC
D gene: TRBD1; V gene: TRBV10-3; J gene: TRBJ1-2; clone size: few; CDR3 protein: CAAGQGAYGYTF; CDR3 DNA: TGTGCCGCTGGACAGGGGGCCTATGGCTACACCTTC
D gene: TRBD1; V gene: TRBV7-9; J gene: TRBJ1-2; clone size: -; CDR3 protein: CASSPTGGVTNYGYTF; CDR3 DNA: TGTGCCAGCAGCCCCACAGGGGGCGTTACTAACTATGGCTACACCTTC
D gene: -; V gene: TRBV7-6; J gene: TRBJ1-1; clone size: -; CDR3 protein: CASSAEGTEAFF; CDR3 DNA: TGTGCCAGCAGTGCGGAGGGCACTGAAGCTTTCTTT
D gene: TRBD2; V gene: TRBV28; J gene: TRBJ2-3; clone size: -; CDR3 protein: CASRSSGDSTDTQYF; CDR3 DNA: TGTGCCAGCAGGTCCAGCGGGGATAGCACAGATACGCAGTATTTT
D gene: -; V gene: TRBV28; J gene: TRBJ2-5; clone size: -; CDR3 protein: CASSRYRGGETQYF; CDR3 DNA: TGTGCCAGCAGTCGTTACAGGGGAGGAGAGACCCAGTACTTC